This T cell receptor (beta chain) was identified during a study of blood T cell repertoires in COVID-19. Looking at the study overall: The study drew acute and convalescent COVID-19 samples from the United States, Italy and Spain. From T cells, B-cell-depleted T cells, or PBMCs came the material, which was cDNA or gDNA.

The germline V gene encodes CDR1 SGHNT and CDR2 YYREEE (reference sequence). The junction had 5 bases not matched to a gene; V was cut back by 4 bases and J by 4 bases. The length of the CDR3 is 14 residues. Profiling relied on immunoSEQ multiplex PCR, and the TCRdb table lists in-frame clones only, not all of them. The sample holds about 170,000 clones, roughly 82% seen once. The TCR sequence derives from a woman between 40 and 55 years old with COVID-19, enrolled during active disease. The V and J genes are TRBV5-4 and TRBJ2-1; the match to TRBD2 covers 7 bases. The specimen was peripheral blood. The DNA of the CDR3 is TGTGCCAGCAGCGGGAGGGCGGGTTACAATGAGCAGTTCTTC. It codes for CASSGRAGYNEQFF.